Listed here is a single T cell receptor beta chain. This specimen comes from a study of control samples from healthy donors and cancer patients. The CDR3 covers 17 residues. V shed 4 bases, J shed 1 base, and the junction held 5 bases outside the gene matches. The germline V gene encodes CDR1 LGHNA and CDR2 YNFKEQ. Profiling relied on immunoSEQ multiplex PCR, and the TCRdb table lists in-frame clones only, not all of them. Of 91,000 or so clones in the sample, approximately 89% were seen once. The receptor's source is a woman aged 25 to 45 in good health. Sequenced: blood. The V call is TRBV4-2, the J call TRBJ2-6; 9 positions match TRBD1. CDR3 bases: TGTGCCAGCAGCCGGGACAGGGACTCTTCTGGGGCCAACGTCCTGACTTTC. Protein: CASSRDRDSSGANVLTF.